The 12 T cell receptor beta chains listed next were all sequenced from one sample in a study of Ad26.COV2.S vaccination and SARS-CoV-2 variants. Only in-frame clones appear in the TCRdb table, and some are missing; sequencing was by immunoSEQ multiplex PCR. The sample records approximately 360,000 clones, about four fifths being singletons. Treatment meaning: about 20 received Ad26.COV2.S at low or high dose, single or two shots; about five received placebo; per-sample allocation not given. Sampling took place 63 days after the first vaccine or placebo injection. The sequenced sample was peripheral blood, obtained in a trial of Ad26.COV2.S vaccine versus placebo. These receptors all stem from a person aged 18-65 years who received the Ad26.COV2.S COVID-19 vaccine or a placebo.

The rearrangement uses TRBV5-6 and TRBJ1-2; 11 bases agree with TRBD1. V dropped 5 bases and J dropped 7; count of bases not matched to a gene: 7. The germline CDR1 and CDR2 sequences are SGHDT and YYEEEE. This CDR3 has 14 amino acids. The CDR3 DNA sequence: TGTGCCAGCAGACGGACAGGGGGCTTGGGTGGCTACACCTTC. Translation gives CASRRTGGLGGYTF.

This chain uses TRBV2 with TRBJ2-1, with 10 bases fitting TRBD1. Germline CDR1 SNHLY, CDR2 FYNNEI. The CDR3 is 21 residues long. Trimming removed 4 bases from V and 4 bases from J; junction bases left unmatched: 22. The CDR3 region has the DNA TGTGCCAGCAGTGTACCCCGGGACAGGGGAGCCTTCACGGGAGGGTACAATGAGCAGTTCTTC. This sequence encodes CASSVPRDRGAFTGGYNEQFF.

DNA for the CDR3: TGTGCCAGCAGCCAAACAGGCTCCTACGAGCAGTACTTC. Protein: CASSQTGSYEQYF. This chain joins TRBV3-1 (or the pseudogene TRBV3-2) and TRBJ2-7, with TRBD1 as a possible D gene (5 bases). Germline V CDR1 and CDR2: LGHDT, YNNKEL (reference sequence). The V gene lost 2 bases and the J gene lost 0 bases, with 5 bases spanning the gap. This CDR3 is 13 amino acids long.

This clone has a handful of counts. J is TRBJ1-6 and V is TRBV2, with a weak D call TRBD1 (6 bases). Trimming removed 7 bases at V and 7 bases at J, with 14 bases between. Germline CDR1 and CDR2: SNHLY and FYNNEI. The CDR3 sequence is 14 residues long. CDR3 in DNA: TGTGCCAGCACCGTGCAGGGGTGGAATTCACCCCTCCACTTT. This encodes CASTVQGWNSPLHF.

This rearrangement joins TRBV4-1 to TRBJ1-5, with D tentatively TRBD1 (6 bases). Trimming left V 5 bases short and J 8 bases short, with 13 bases between. Germline V gene data show CDR1 as MGHRA and CDR2 as YSYEKL. The CDR3 is 13 residues long. CDR3 in DNA: TGCGCCAGCAGCGACTACTACAGGGAGCCCCAGCATTTT. Protein sequence: CASSDYYREPQHF.

The rearrangement joins TRBV28 to TRBJ1-6, with D possibly being TRBD1 (6 bases). Trimming cost V 7 bases and J 10 bases, with 23 bases left between them. The CDR3 sequence is 16 residues long. Germline V gene data show CDR1 as MDHEN and CDR2 as SYDVKM. For the CDR3, the DNA is TGTGCCAGCAACCAATACCGGGGAGGGGGTGAATCACCCCTCCACTTT. It yields the protein CASNQYRGGGESPLHF.

This clone came up once. The chain links TRBV7-2 to TRBJ2-1, with D perhaps matching TRBD1 (6 bases). This CDR3 has 15 amino acids. Trimming cost V 4 bases and J 0 bases, with 10 bases left between them. The V gene's germline CDR1 is SGHTA and CDR2 FQGNSA. The chain's CDR3 is CASSSEGDSYNEQFF. CDR3 DNA: TGTGCCAGCAGCTCAGAGGGGGACTCCTACAATGAGCAGTTCTTC. Complete variable domain (other parts from reference TRBV7-2 and TRBJ2-1): GAGVSQSPSNKVTEKGKDVELRCDPISGHTALYWYRQSLGQGLEFLIYFQGNSAPDKSGLPSDRFSAERTGGSVSTLTIQRTQQEDSAVYLCASSSEGDSYNEQFFGPGTRLTVL.

This chain uses TRBV7-3 with TRBJ2-2; no clear D. CDR3 length equals 15 residues. Trimming removed 5 bases at V and 2 bases at J, with 12 bases between. Germline CDR1 SGHTA, CDR2 FQGTGA. CDR3 sequence reads: CASSNGPTNTGELFF. Written as DNA, the CDR3 is TGTGCCAGCAGCAATGGGCCTACTAACACCGGGGAGCTGTTTTTT.

V gene TRBV19 combines with J gene TRBJ2-1; TRBD2 agrees at 8 bases. CDR1 LNHDA and CDR2 SQIVND come from the germline V gene (reference sequence). The CDR3 contains 15 residues. The V and J ends lost 11 bases and 5 bases, in that order; junction bases with no gene match: 14. CDR3: CAGKGGAGGNNEQFF. In DNA form, the CDR3 reads TGTGCCGGAAAGGGGGGGGCGGGAGGTAACAATGAGCAGTTCTTC.

As concerns this clone: Other DNA sequences in the sample encode the same CDR3. This chain connects TRBV5-1 to TRBJ2-7, with unresolved D. V was cut by 2 bases and J by 6 bases, with 6 bases left in between. This CDR3 comprises 11 residues. The germline V gene has CDR1 SGHRS and CDR2 YFSETQ. The CDR3 loop is CASSLTGEQYF. CDR3 DNA sequence: TGCGCCAGCAGCTTAACCGGCGAGCAGTACTTC.

This sequence joins TRBV11-1 and TRBJ2-1; weak D call: TRBD2 (6 bases). The germline gives CDR1 SGHAT, CDR2 FQDESV (reference sequence). The V gene lost 3 bases and the J gene lost 5 bases, with 14 bases spanning the gap. The CDR3 length is 15 residues. DNA of the CDR3: TGTGCCAGCAGCTTGGCTAGCGTGGCGAACAATGAGCAGTTCTTC. It codes for CASSLASVANNEQFF.

The genes are TRBV7-2 and TRBJ2-3, with D perhaps matching TRBD1 or TRBD2 (7 bases each). Germline V gives CDR1 SGHTA, CDR2 FQGNSA. The CDR3 has 15 amino acids. V lost 4 bases to trimming and J lost 0 bases, with 11 bases between them. CDR3 sequence: CASSSGGASTDTQYF. The CDR3 nucleotides are TGTGCCAGCAGCTCAGGGGGGGCTAGCACAGATACGCAGTATTTT.